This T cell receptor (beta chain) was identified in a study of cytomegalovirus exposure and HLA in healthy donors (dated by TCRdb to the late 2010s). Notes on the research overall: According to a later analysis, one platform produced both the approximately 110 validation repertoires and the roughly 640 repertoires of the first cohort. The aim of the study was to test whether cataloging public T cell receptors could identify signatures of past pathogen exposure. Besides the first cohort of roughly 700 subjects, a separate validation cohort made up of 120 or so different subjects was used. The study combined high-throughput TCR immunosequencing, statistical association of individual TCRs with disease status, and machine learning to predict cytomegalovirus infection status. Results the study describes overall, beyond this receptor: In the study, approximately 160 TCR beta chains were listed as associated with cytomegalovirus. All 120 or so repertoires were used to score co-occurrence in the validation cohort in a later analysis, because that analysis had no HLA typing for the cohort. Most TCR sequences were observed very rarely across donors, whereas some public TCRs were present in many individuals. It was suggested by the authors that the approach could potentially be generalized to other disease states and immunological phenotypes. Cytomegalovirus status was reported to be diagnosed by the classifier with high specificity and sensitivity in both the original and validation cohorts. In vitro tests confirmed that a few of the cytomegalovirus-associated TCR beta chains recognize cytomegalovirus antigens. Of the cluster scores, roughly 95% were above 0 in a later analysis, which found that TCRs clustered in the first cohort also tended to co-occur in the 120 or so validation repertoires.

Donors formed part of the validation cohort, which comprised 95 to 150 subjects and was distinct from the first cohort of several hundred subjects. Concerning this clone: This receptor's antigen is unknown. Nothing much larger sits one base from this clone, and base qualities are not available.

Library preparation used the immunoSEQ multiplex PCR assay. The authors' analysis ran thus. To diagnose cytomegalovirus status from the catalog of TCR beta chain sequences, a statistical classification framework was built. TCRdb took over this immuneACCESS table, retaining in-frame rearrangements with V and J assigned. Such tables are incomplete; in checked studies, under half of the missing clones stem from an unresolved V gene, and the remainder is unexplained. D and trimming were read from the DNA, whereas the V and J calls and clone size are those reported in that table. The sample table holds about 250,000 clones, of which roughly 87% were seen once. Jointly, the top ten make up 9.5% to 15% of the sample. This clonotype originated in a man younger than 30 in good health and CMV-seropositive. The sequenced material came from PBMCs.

The CDR3 reads CASSPRKGSMNTEAFF. In nucleotides, the sequence is TGTGCCAGCAGTCCCCGGAAGGGCTCCATGAACACTGAAGCTTTCTTT. Recombination connected TRBV27 to TRBJ1-1; the D gene is unclear. The CDR3 runs 16 residues from the cysteine to the phenylalanine. Just CDR3 DNA is preserved here, 48 bases in frame from base 1. Per the germline V gene (reference sequence), MNHEY is the CDR1 and SMNVEV is the CDR2. V lost 5 bases and J lost 0 bases; the stretch between them is 16 bases long.